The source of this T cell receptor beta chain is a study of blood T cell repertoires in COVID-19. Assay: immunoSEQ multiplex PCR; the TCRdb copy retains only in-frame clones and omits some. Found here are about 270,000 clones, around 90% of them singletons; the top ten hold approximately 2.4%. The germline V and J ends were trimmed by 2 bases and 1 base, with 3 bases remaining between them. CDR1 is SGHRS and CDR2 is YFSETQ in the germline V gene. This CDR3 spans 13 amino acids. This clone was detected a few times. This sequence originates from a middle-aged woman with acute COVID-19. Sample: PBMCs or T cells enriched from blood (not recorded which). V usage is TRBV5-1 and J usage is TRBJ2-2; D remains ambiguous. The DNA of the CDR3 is TGCGCCAGCAGCTTCGGGAACACCGGGGAGCTGTTTTTT. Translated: CASSFGNTGELFF.